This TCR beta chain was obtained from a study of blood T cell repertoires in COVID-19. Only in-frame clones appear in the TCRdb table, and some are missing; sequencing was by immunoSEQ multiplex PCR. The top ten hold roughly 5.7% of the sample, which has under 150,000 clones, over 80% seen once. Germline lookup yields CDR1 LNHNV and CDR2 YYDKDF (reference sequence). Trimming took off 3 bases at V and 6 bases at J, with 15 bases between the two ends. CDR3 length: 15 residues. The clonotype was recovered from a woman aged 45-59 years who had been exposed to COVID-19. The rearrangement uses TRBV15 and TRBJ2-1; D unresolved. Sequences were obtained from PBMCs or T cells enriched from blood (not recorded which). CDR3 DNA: TGTGCCACCAGCAGGACCCCGGCGGCCCTCAATGAGCAGTTCTTC. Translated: CATSRTPAALNEQFF.